The 10 T cell receptor beta chains presented below share a single source sample, sequenced in a study of T cells after yellow fever vaccination. TCRdb redid the calling of the 5' RACE reads with MiXCR, one entry per CDR3 protein. Of some 350,000 distinct CDR3 sequences listed, almost 4% are singletons. Sequenced here: PBMCs, sampled 5 days after the yellow fever booster vaccination. The origin of the receptors is a man younger than 35 who received the YFV17D yellow fever vaccine.

This clonotype was seen at least ten times. The J gene is TRBJ1-6, the V gene TRBV7-2; tentatively, D is TRBD1 (5 bases). The germline V gene encodes CDR1 SGHTA and CDR2 FQGNSA. Trimming stripped 3 bases from V and 10 bases from J, with 13 bases between. This CDR3 is 14 amino acids long. CDR3 in DNA: TGTGCCAGCAGCTTTCAGGGCTCGCAATCACCCCTCCACTTT. Protein sequence: CASSFQGSQSPLHF.

This clonotype appeared a few times. The rearrangement joins TRBV2 to TRBJ1-2; TRBD1 is a possible D gene (5 bases). V was clipped by 1 base and J by 8 bases, with 8 bases between them. The CDR3 contains 12 residues. CDR1 is SNHLY and CDR2 is FYNNEI in the germline V gene. CDR3 in DNA: TGTGCCAGCAGTGAAGTGCGGGACGGCTACACCTTC. Amino acids: CASSEVRDGYTF.

This clonotype has a count of ten or more. This chain links TRBV20-1 with TRBJ1-5; 8 bases fit TRBD1. The CDR3 spans 12 residues. V shed 6 bases and J 2 bases; nucleotides not matched to a gene: 0. Germline V gene data show CDR1 as DFQATT and CDR2 as SNEGSKA (reference sequence). Here the CDR3 reads CSAQGGNQPQHF. DNA for the CDR3: TGCAGTGCACAGGGGGGCAATCAGCCCCAGCATTTT.

This rearrangement joins TRBV5-4 to TRBJ2-5, with TRBD2 matching over 15 bases. There are 17 residues in the CDR3. Trimming removed 0 bases from V and 5 bases from J; junction bases left unmatched: 5. Germline lookup yields CDR1 SGHNT and CDR2 YYREEE (reference sequence). In DNA form, the CDR3 reads TGTGCCAGCAGCTTGGGTGGGACTAGCGGGGGGATGGAGACCCAGTACTTC. Translating it yields CASSLGGTSGGMETQYF.

This clonotype was observed a few times. CDR3 region: CATSADFPGAEAFF. CDR3 nucleotide sequence: TGTGCCACCAGTGCGGACTTTCCCGGCGCTGAAGCTTTCTTT. The rearrangement links TRBV24-1 to TRBJ1-1, with D unclear. The CDR3 is made up of 14 amino acids. V was cut by 5 bases and J by 6 bases, with 15 bases left in between. The germline CDR1 and CDR2 sequences are KGHDR and SFDVKD.

In its sample, this clonotype was seen many times. The genes are TRBV7-9 and TRBJ1-5, with TRBD1 matching 7 bases. Trimming took 3 bases from V and 3 from J; bases not matched to a gene: 14. The germline gives CDR1 SEHNR, CDR2 FQNEAQ (reference sequence). This CDR3 is built from 18 residues. For the CDR3, the DNA is TGTGCCAGCAGCTTTTCCTTAACCGGGACAGCGTTCAATCAGCCCCAGCATTTT. Translated, it gives CASSFSLTGTAFNQPQHF.

Ten or more counts support this clonotype. The chain carries TRBV7-8 and TRBJ1-1; no clear D. The CDR3 has 12 amino acids. Trimming shortened V by 1 base and J by 6 bases, and 6 bases separated the two germline ends. The V gene's germline CDR1 is SGHVS and CDR2 FQNEAQ. CDR3 sequence (DNA): TGTGCCAGCAGCTTAGATTCGGCTGAAGCTTTCTTT. It specifies CASSLDSAEAFF. Drawing the rest from reference TRBV7-8 and TRBJ1-1, the complete variable domain is GAGVSQSPRYKVAKRGQDVALRCDPISGHVSLFWYQQALGQGPEFLTYFQNEAQLDKSGLPSDRFFAERPEGSVSTLKIQRTQQEDSAVYLCASSLDSAEAFFGQGTRLTVV.

The table lists this clonotype with many counts. J is TRBJ2-2 and V is TRBV3-1; D is perhaps TRBD1 or TRBD2 (6 bases each). Trimming took 4 bases from V and 4 from J, leaving 16 bases between them. The V gene's germline CDR1 is LGHDT and CDR2 YNNKEL (reference sequence). The CDR3 spans 16 residues. The CDR3 DNA sequence: TGTGCCAGCAGCCCCCCGTGGGGGGCGGCCACCGGGGAGCTGTTTTTT. Residues: CASSPPWGAATGELFF.

In its sample, this clonotype was seen many times. This chain uses TRBV20-1 with TRBJ2-3; the D gene is possibly TRBD1 (7 bases). The CDR3 totals 14 residues. CDR1 and CDR2 (germline): DFQATT, SNEGSKA (reference sequence). Trimming took off 5 bases at V and 0 bases at J, with 12 bases between the two ends. CDR3 sequence reads: CSAETGTSTDTQYF. The CDR3 DNA sequence: TGCAGTGCTGAGACAGGGACTAGCACAGATACGCAGTATTTT.

V usage is TRBV30 and J usage is TRBJ2-6; no clear D. This CDR3 has 13 amino acids. Germline CDR1 GTSNPN, CDR2 SVGIG (reference sequence). The V and J ends lost 4 bases and 2 bases respectively, with 6 bases between them. The CDR3 protein is CAWTRTGANVLTF. DNA of the CDR3: TGTGCCTGGACACGGACTGGGGCCAACGTCCTGACTTTC.